Here is one T cell receptor beta chain with its context. Its antigen is currently unknown. This sample is drawn from a study of T cell responses to AZD1222 COVID-19 vaccine. Study observations and caveats: Only 6 or 7 people who got AZD1222 tested seropositive at baseline. Possibly, clonal diversity was underestimated; donors were largely white British and included more females.

TCRdb's table, derived via immunoSEQ multiplex PCR, lists solely in-frame clones and lacks some. The sample records roughly 110,000 clones, approximately 90% being singletons. Germline assignment: CDR1 MNHEY and CDR2 SMNVEV (reference sequence). The V end was cut by 5 bases, the J end by 0 bases, with 17 bases between. CDR3 length: 17 residues. Samples with a second dose at about 4 or about 12 weeks were pooled together. The sequence came from an adult who received the AZD1222 COVID-19 vaccine. V is TRBV27 and J is TRBJ1-5, with a weak D call TRBD1 (5 bases). Here the sequenced sample was peripheral blood, taken 28 days after the second AZD1222 dose. The CDR3 sequence is CASSPKFPGGSNQPQHF. DNA of the CDR3: TGTGCCAGCAGTCCCAAGTTCCCGGGGGGTAGCAATCAGCCCCAGCATTTT.